Following are 14 T cell receptor beta chains from one sample sequenced in a study of shared clonotypes between healthy human individuals. This table comes from immunoSEQ multiplex PCR, and its TCRdb copy is limited to in-frame clones, with some not included. The profile covers some 1,400,000 clones, with roughly 96% appearing a single time and over 1% taken by the ten largest. Sequencing input: naive CD4+ T cells sorted from blood. Noted subset: CD45RA+ positively selected. Source of these receptors: a young man in good health.

In DNA form, the CDR3 reads TGTGCCAGCAGCTTAGACAGCAACGTGGGAGGCTACACCTTC. Residues: CASSLDSNVGGYTF. The chain combines TRBV11-2 with TRBJ1-2; D not resolved. Trimming pared 0 bases from V and 8 bases from J, leaving 13 bases between. Per germline, CDR1 SGHAT and CDR2 FQNNGV. This CDR3 has 14 amino acids.

About this clone: At the DNA level, this CDR3 is encoded by other sequences in the same sample as well. Written as DNA, the CDR3 is TGCAGTGCTGCGAGGGATGAGCAGTTCTTC. Its translation is CSAARDEQFF. The rearrangement links TRBV20-1 to TRBJ2-1; D perhaps matches TRBD2 (5 bases). The CDR3 runs to 10 residues. The V gene lost 5 bases and the J gene lost 8 bases, with 7 bases spanning the gap. Germline CDR1 and CDR2: DFQATT and SNEGSKA (reference sequence).

A word on this clone: Other DNA sequences within the sample encode an identical CDR3. CDR3 in DNA: TGTGCCAGCAGCGTAGGAGGGGGGGGCAATCAGCCCCAGCATTTT. Protein sequence: CASSVGGGGNQPQHF. V usage is TRBV9 and J usage is TRBJ1-5; D perhaps matches TRBD1 (6 bases). The ends were cut back, 0 bases at V and 2 bases at J, with 9 bases in the middle. This CDR3 region has 15 residues. Germline V gene sequence: CDR1 SGDLS, CDR2 YYNGEE. Looking up the rest from reference TRBV9 and TRBJ1-5 gives the full variable domain: DSGVTQTPKHLITATGQRVTLRCSPRSGDLSVYWYQQSLDQGLQFLIQYYNGEERAKGNILERFSAQQFPDLHSELNLSSLELGDSALYFCASSVGGGGNQPQHFGDGTRLSIL.

For the CDR3, the DNA is TGTGCCAGCAGCTTGGTCTCAAGTGAAGCTTTCTTT. As protein: CASSLVSSEAFF. The rearrangement links TRBV5-4 to TRBJ1-1; no reliable D call. V lost 0 bases and J 7 bases, leaving 7 bases between the germline ends. Germline-derived CDR1 and CDR2 are SGHNT and YYREEE (reference sequence). The length of the CDR3 is 12 residues.

The chain couples TRBV9 to TRBJ2-7; D remains ambiguous. This CDR3 comprises 17 residues. Deletions cut 5 bases from V and 9 bases from J, with 30 bases between. Germline CDR1 reads SGDLS; CDR2 reads YYNGEE. Here the CDR3 reads CASRASSWGVGLRGQYF. CDR3 nucleotides: TGTGCCAGCAGGGCCTCTTCCTGGGGTGTTGGGCTACGAGGGCAGTACTTC.

J is TRBJ2-7 and V is TRBV5-1, with TRBD2 as a possible D gene (6 bases). Germline values: CDR1 SGHRS, CDR2 YFSETQ. V lost 0 bases and J lost 1, with 11 bases in between. The CDR3 spans 15 residues. DNA of the CDR3: TGCGCCAGCAGCTTGGGGATAGCGGAGTCCTACGAGCAGTACTTC. Residues: CASSLGIAESYEQYF.

This clone was counted between two and nine times. The chain carries TRBV7-8 and TRBJ1-1, with D perhaps matching TRBD1 (6 bases). The CDR3 length is 13 residues. Per germline, CDR1 SGHVS and CDR2 FQNEAQ. V was shortened by 1 base and J by 11 bases, with 14 bases between the two germline ends. The CDR3 loop reads CASSLEAVGGAFF. The DNA for the CDR3 is TGTGCCAGCAGCTTAGAGGCCGTGGGGGGCGCTTTCTTT.

This chain links TRBV18 with TRBJ2-1; D unclear. The CDR3 sequence is 17 residues long. Trimming took off 1 base at V and 0 bases at J, with 13 bases between the two ends. Germline CDR1 KGHSH, CDR2 LQKENI. The CDR3 DNA reads TGTGCCAGCTCACCACTAACTCCACAGAGCTCCTACAATGAGCAGTTCTTC. Translated: CASSPLTPQSSYNEQFF.

The rearrangement uses TRBV28 and TRBJ1-1; D is unresolved. CDR1 and CDR2 (germline): MDHEN, SYDVKM. There are 14 residues in the CDR3. Trimming took off 2 bases at V and 2 bases at J, with 9 bases between the two ends. The CDR3 nucleotides read TGTGCCAGCAGTTTACCAGGAGTAAACACTGAAGCTTTCTTT. This codes for CASSLPGVNTEAFF. Full variable domain (remainder filled in from reference TRBV28 and TRBJ1-1): DVKVTQSSRYLVKRTGEKVFLECVQDMDHENMFWYRQDPGLGLRLIYFSYDVKMKEKGDIPEGYSVSREKKERFSLILESASTNQTSMYLCASSLPGVNTEAFFGQGTRLTVV.

This rearrangement joins TRBV28 to TRBJ2-5; D is possibly TRBD2 (6 bases). There are 14 residues in the CDR3. The ends were cut back, 6 bases at V and 1 base at J, with 12 bases in the middle. Germline V CDR1 and CDR2: MDHEN, SYDVKM. The CDR3 spells CASSEGLPQETQYF. The CDR3 DNA reads TGTGCCAGCAGCGAGGGACTGCCCCAAGAGACCCAGTACTTC.

V gene TRBV5-1 combines with J gene TRBJ2-1; 9 nucleotides agree with TRBD2. CDR3 length: 17 amino acids. Germline CDR1 SGHRS, CDR2 YFSETQ. Germline trimming cut 1 base from V and 5 bases from J; bases unmatched to any gene: 10. As DNA, the CDR3 is TGCGCCAGCAGCTTGTTACCAGTGCTAGCGGGAAACAATGAGCAGTTCTTC. This gives the protein CASSLLPVLAGNNEQFF.

The chain employs TRBV27 and TRBJ2-2; 10 bases agree with TRBD2. From germline, CDR1 is MNHEY and CDR2 SMNVEV (reference sequence). CDR3 size: 17 residues. The V and J ends lost 3 bases and 2 bases, in that order; junction bases with no gene match: 6. The DNA for the CDR3 is TGTGCCAGCAGTTTGATGAGACTAGCGGGCAACACCGGGGAGCTGTTTTTT. Protein product: CASSLMRLAGNTGELFF.

The chain employs TRBV29-1 and TRBJ1-1; no reliable D call. The germline V gene encodes CDR1 SQVTM and CDR2 ANQGSEA. V lost 5 bases and J 7 bases, leaving 8 bases between the germline ends. The CDR3 runs 10 residues. The CDR3 sequence: CSVIGSEAFF. The DNA of the CDR3 is TGCAGCGTTATCGGCAGTGAAGCTTTCTTT.

The chain employs TRBV5-1 and TRBJ2-2; 9 nucleotides line up with TRBD1. This CDR3 is built from 18 residues. Per the germline V gene, CDR1 is SGHRS and CDR2 is YFSETQ. J gave up 5 bases and V 2 bases, and 13 bases lay outside the gene matches. CDR3 loop: CASSFYPFPGQGTGELFF. CDR3 sequence (DNA): TGCGCCAGCAGCTTTTACCCCTTCCCGGGACAGGGAACCGGGGAGCTGTTTTTT.